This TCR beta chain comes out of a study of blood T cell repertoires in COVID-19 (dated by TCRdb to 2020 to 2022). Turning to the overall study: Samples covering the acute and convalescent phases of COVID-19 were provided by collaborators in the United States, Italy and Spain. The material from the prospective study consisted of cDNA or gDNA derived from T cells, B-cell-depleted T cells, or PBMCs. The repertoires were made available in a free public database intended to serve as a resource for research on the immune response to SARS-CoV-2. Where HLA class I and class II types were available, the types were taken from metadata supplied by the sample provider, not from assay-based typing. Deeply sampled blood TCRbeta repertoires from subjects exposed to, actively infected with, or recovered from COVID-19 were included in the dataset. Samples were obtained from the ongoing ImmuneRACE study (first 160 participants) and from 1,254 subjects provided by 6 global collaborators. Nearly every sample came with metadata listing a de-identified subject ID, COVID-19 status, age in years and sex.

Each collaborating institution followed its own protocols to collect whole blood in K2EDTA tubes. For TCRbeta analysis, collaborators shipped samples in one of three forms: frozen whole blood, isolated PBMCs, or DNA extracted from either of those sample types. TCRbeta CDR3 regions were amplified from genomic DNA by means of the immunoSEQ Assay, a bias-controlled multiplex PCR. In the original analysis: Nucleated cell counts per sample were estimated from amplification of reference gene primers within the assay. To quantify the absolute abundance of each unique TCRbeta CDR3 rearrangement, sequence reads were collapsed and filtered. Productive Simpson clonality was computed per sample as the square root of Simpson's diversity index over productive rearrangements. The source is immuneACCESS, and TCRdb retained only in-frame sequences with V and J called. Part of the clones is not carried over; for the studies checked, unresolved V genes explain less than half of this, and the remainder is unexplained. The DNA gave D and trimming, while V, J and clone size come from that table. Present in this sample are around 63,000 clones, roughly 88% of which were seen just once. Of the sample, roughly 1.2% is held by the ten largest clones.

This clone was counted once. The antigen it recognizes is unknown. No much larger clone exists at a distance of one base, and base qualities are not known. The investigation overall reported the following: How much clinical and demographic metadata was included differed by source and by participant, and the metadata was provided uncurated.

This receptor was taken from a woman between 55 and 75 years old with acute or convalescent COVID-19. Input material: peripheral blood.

The nucleotide sequence reads TGTGCCAGCAGCTCGCCGACAGGGGATAACTATGGCTACACCTTC. Protein translation: CASSSPTGDNYGYTF. The sequence links TRBV5-4 to TRBJ1-2, with 8 bases matching TRBD1. The germline V gene encodes CDR1 SGHNT and CDR2 YYREEE (reference sequence). The CDR3, from cysteine to phenylalanine, totals 15 residues. CDR3 DNA only is kept here, 45 bases in frame from base 1. V trim: 3 bases; J trim: 1 base; unmatched bases: 5.